This T cell receptor beta chain was obtained from a study of memory CD4+ T cells and cytomegalovirus serostatus. Single viable CD3+CD4+CD8-CD45RO+ cells were sorted as the memory CD4+ T cells. Clones were read by immunoSEQ multiplex PCR, and TCRdb kept only the in-frame ones, dropping some. The table shows about 58,000 clones, with roughly 84% occurring only once. Trimming stripped 3 bases from V and 5 bases from J, with 11 bases between. The V gene's germline CDR1 is SQVTM and CDR2 ANQGSEA. The CDR3 is 13 residues long. This clonotype was sampled from an adult in good health and CMV-seronegative. Some clones in this sample may be carry-over from other donors' samples. The sequenced sample consisted of memory CD4+ T cells from blood. The rearrangement uses TRBV29-1 and TRBJ2-1; D not resolved. CDR3 sequence reads: CSVEKDGDNEQFF. The CDR3 DNA reads as TGCAGCGTTGAGAAGGATGGGGACAATGAGCAGTTCTTC.